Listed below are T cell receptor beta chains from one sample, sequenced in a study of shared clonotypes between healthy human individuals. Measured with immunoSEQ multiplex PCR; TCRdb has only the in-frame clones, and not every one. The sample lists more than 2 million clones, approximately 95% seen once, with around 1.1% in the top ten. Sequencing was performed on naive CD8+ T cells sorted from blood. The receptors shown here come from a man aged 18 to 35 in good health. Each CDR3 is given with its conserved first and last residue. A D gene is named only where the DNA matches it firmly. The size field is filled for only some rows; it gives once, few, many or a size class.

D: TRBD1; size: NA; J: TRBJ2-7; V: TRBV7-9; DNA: TGTGCCAGCAGCTTATCAGGTCAGGGGGCGCAAGGGCAGTACTTC; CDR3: CASSLSGQGAQGQYF
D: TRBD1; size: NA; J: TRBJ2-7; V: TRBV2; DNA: TGTGCCAGCAGTGAAAGTAGAGGACAGGGGAGCGAGCAGTACTTC; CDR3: CASSESRGQGSEQYF
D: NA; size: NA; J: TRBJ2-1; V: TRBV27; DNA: TGTGCCAGCAGTTACACCACGGAGTCTGAGCAGTTCTTC; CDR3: CASSYTTESEQFF
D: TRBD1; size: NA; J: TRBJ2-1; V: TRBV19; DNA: TGTGCCAGTAGTATAATTTTTGGGACAGGGGTGTTCAATGAGCAGTTCTTC; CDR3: CASSIIFGTGVFNEQFF
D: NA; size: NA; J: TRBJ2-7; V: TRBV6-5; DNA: TGTGCCACCGATCCAGGGTATTACGAGCAGTACTTC; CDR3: CATDPGYYEQYF
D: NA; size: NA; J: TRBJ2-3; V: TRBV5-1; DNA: TGCGCCAGCAGCTTGGATAGAAGCACAGATACGCAGTATTTT; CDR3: CASSLDRSTDTQYF
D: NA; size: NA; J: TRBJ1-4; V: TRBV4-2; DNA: TGTGCCAGCAGCCAAGGCAAAGGGGTTGGGCAGTTCAATGAAAAACTGTTTTTT; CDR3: CASSQGKGVGQFNEKLFF
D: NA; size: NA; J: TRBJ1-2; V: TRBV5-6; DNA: TGTGCCAGCAGCTCGGATTTGACAGCATACTATGGCTACACCTTC; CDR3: CASSSDLTAYYGYTF
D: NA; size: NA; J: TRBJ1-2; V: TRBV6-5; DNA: TGTGCCAGCAGTTACGGGCCGGCGGACCACCGTGGCTACACCTTC; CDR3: CASSYGPADHRGYTF
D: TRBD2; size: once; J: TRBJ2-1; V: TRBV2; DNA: TGTGCCAGCCCATCGACTAGCGGGGGACCCAACAATGAGCAGTTCTTC; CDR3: CASPSTSGGPNNEQFF
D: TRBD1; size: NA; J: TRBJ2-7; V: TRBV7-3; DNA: TGTGCCAGCGGATACAGGGGCGACGAGCAGTACTTC; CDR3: CASGYRGDEQYF
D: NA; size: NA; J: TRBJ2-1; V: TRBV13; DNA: TGTGCCAGCAGCTTTCGGCGGGACAACTACAATGAGCAGTTCTTC; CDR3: CASSFRRDNYNEQFF
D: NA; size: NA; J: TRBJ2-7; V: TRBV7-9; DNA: TGTGCCAGCAGCCCGGGGGCGGGCGAGCAGTACTTC; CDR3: CASSPGAGEQYF
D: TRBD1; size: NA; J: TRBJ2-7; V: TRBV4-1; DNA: TGCGCCAGCGGGGGGACAGGGGGCGACGAGCAGTACTTC; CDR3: CASGGTGGDEQYF
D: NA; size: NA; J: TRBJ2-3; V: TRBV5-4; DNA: TGTGCCAGCAGCAACCCGGACAGCACAGATACGCAGTATTTT; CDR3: CASSNPDSTDTQYF
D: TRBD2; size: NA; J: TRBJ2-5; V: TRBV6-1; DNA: TGTGCCAGCAGTGAAGCGGGGGAGAGGGGATATGGACTAGCGGATCAAGAGACCCAGTACTTC; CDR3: CASSEAGERGYGLADQETQYF
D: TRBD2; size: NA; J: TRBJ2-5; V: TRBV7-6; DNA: TGTGCCAGCAGCCCGGGACTAGCGGGAGGACTTCAAGAGACCCAGTACTTC; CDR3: CASSPGLAGGLQETQYF
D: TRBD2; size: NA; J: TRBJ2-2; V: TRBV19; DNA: TGTGCCAGTAGTATTTCGGTACTAGCGGGGATCGCGAACACCGGGGAGCTGTTTTTT; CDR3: CASSISVLAGIANTGELFF
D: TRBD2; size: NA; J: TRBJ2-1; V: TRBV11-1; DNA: TGTGCCAGCAGCTCCGGGACTAGCGGGGGGGACAATGAGCAGTTCTTC; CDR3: CASSSGTSGGDNEQFF
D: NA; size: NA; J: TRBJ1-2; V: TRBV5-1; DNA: TGCGCCAGCAGCCTCCTGGGGACGGATTACTATGGCTACACCTTC; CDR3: CASSLLGTDYYGYTF
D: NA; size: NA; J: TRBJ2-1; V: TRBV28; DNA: TGTGCCAGCAGTCCCGTGACTGAAAGCTCCTACAATGAGCAGTTCTTC; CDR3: CASSPVTESSYNEQFF
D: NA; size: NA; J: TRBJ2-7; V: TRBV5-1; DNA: TGCGCCAGCAGCTTGGACAACCTGACCGGCCGCTACGAGCAGTACTTC; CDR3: CASSLDNLTGRYEQYF
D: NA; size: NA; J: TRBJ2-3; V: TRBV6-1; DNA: TGTGCCAGCAGTGACGCTCTCGTTGCTACGCAGTATTTT; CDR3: CASSDALVATQYF
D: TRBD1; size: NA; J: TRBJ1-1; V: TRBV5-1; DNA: TGCGCCAGCAGCTTGGTTTCAGGGGGTGAAGCTTTCTTT; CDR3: CASSLVSGGEAFF
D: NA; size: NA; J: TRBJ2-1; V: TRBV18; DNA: TGTGCCAGCTCACCAAACAGGGACCCAGGCAATGAGCAGTTCTTC; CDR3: CASSPNRDPGNEQFF
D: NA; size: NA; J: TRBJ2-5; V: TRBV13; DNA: TGTGCCAGCAGCGGTCAGGGGACCCAGTACTTC; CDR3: CASSGQGTQYF
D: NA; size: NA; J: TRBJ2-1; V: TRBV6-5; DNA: TGTGCCAGCAGTTTAACAGGGAACAATGAGCAGTTCTTC; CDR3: CASSLTGNNEQFF